This T cell receptor beta chain was found in a study of T cells in Graves' hyperthyroidism and ophthalmopathy. Overall study findings and caveats: The model anticipated ophthalmopathy a median around six months pre-onset.

Per germline, CDR1 MNHNS and CDR2 SASEGT. V was clipped by 7 bases and J by 4 bases; unmatched bases: 9. The CDR3 has 14 residues. Amplified TCR beta CDR3 regions came from RNA transcripts. HTBI primers were the set used in a first-round RT-PCR of the TCR CDR3. MiXCR was run by TCRdb on the multiplex PCR reads, yielding one entry per CDR3 protein. The sample contains about 200,000 distinct CDR3 sequences, less than 20% of which appear only once. Diagnosis of hyperthyroidism was new in patients aged 18 to 65, and its duration was under 2 months. The study excluded patients with uncontrolled infection, other autoimmune disease, pregnancy or lactation. Diagnosis rested on symptoms, serum thyroxine and TRAb, thyroid ultrasound, and orbital computed tomography. Points on this clonotype: Its antigen is unknown.

Sequences were obtained from blood. The chain combines TRBV6-1 with TRBJ1-2; 7 bases match TRBD1. The sequence was collected from a woman in her 50s with Graves' hyperthyroidism. CDR3 bases: TGTGCCAGCACGGAGACCGGGACAGCCTATGGCTACACCTTC. This translates into CASTETGTAYGYTF.